Listed below are T cell receptor beta chains from one sample, sequenced in a study of regulatory T cells in long-lasting Graves disease. TCRdb re-called the multiplex PCR reads through MiXCR, storing one row per CDR3 protein. The data hold about 470,000 distinct CDR3 sequences, with 20% to 25% observed a single time. The sample in question was peripheral blood mononuclear cells (PBMCs), obtained when the disease was refractory, from a patient treated with antithyroid drugs. All receptors derive from a female donor with Graves disease. CDR3s include the opening cysteine and the closing phenylalanine or tryptophan. The D gene is left open where the match is weak. A clone size is listed for some rows: how often the clone was seen (once, few, many), or a class if it is expanded.

CASSQNDREDQPQHF	TGTGCCAGCAGCCAAAATGACAGGGAGGATCAGCCCCAGCATTTT	many	TRBD1	TRBV7-3	TRBJ1-5
CASSPSRLAGHSYEQYF	TGTGCCAGTAGTCCTTCGAGGCTAGCGGGACACTCCTACGAGCAGTACTTC	.	TRBD2	TRBV19	TRBJ2-7
CASSEGAGPTYEQYF	TGTGCCAGCAGTGAAGGGGCGGGGCCCACCTACGAGCAGTACTTC	many	.	TRBV2	TRBJ2-7
CASSPGQGAHYGYTF	TGTGCCAGCAGCCCGGGACAGGGGGCCCACTATGGCTACACCTTC	many	TRBD1	TRBV2	TRBJ1-2
CATSTSGTGELFF	TGTGCCACCAGCACTTCCGGGACAGGGGAACTGTTTTTT	many	TRBD1	TRBV15	TRBJ1-4
CASSQEGTDTQYF	TGTGCCAGCAGCCAAGAAGGCACAGATACGCAGTATTTT	.	.	TRBV3-1	TRBJ2-3
CASSFTGDQGSPLHF	TGCGCCAGCAGCTTCACGGGGGATCAAGGATCACCCCTCCACTTT	few	.	TRBV5-1	TRBJ1-6
CASSVDRDGLNYGYTF	TGTGCCAGCAGCGTAGACCGGGACGGACTTAACTATGGCTACACCTTC	few	.	TRBV9	TRBJ1-2
CSASVGTGNTEAFF	TGCAGTGCTAGCGTCGGTACAGGGAATACTGAAGCTTTCTTT	.	.	TRBV20-1	TRBJ1-1
CASSSAKGYIQYF	TGTGCCAGCAGTTCCGCCAAAGGGTACATTCAGTACTTC	.	.	TRBV12-3/TRBV12-4	TRBJ2-4
CASSQDGNLALADKNIQYF	TGCGCCAGCAGCCAAGACGGGAATTTGGCTCTAGCGGACAAAAACATTCAGTACTTC	.	TRBD2	TRBV4-1	TRBJ2-4
CASRRTVSGANVLTF	TGTGCCAGCAGACGGACAGTGTCCGGGGCCAACGTCCTGACTTTC	.	.	TRBV13	TRBJ2-6
CASSGAPGTEAFF	TGCGCCAGCAGCGGGGCGCCGGGCACTGAAGCTTTCTTT	many	.	TRBV5-1	TRBJ1-1
CASSEQGYEQFF	TGTGCCAGCAGTGAACAGGGTTATGAGCAGTTCTTC	.	.	TRBV12-3/TRBV12-4	TRBJ2-1
CASSEVSRGEQYF	TGTGCCAGCAGCGAAGTTTCCCGGGGCGAGCAGTACTTC	few	.	TRBV7-6	TRBJ2-7
CSARDRGAWSYEQYF	TGCAGTGCTAGAGATCGGGGGGCCTGGAGCTACGAGCAGTACTTC	.	.	TRBV20-1	TRBJ2-7
CASSYMTGGLNTEAFF	TGTGCCAGCAGCTATATGACAGGGGGACTGAACACTGAAGCTTTCTTT	many	TRBD1	TRBV5-6	TRBJ1-1
CSARDHPQNTEAFF	TGCAGTGCTAGAGATCATCCCCAAAACACTGAAGCTTTCTTT	many	.	TRBV20-1	TRBJ1-1
CASSFTARETQYF	TGCGCCAGCAGCTTTACGGCGCGAGAGACCCAGTACTTC	.	.	TRBV5-1	TRBJ2-5
CASSEMGNSGNTIYF	TGTGCCAGCAGTGAAATGGGGAACTCTGGAAACACCATATATTTT	few	.	TRBV2	TRBJ1-3
CATSRDRSGSSPQHF	TGTGCCACCAGCAGAGACCGCAGTGGAAGTTCGCCCCAGCATTTT	.	.	TRBV15	TRBJ1-5
CASSLGGPSSGEQYF	TGTGCCAGCAGCTTAGGCGGTCCTAGCAGCGGCGAGCAGTACTTC	few	.	TRBV11-2	TRBJ2-7
CATSSRLGTGTDTQYF	TGTGCCACCAGCAGCCGTCTGGGGACAGGAACAGATACGCAGTATTTT	once	TRBD1	TRBV15	TRBJ2-3
CASSPIGPENNSPLHF	TGTGCCAGCAGCCCTATTGGTCCGGAGAATAATTCACCCCTCCACTTT	many	.	TRBV6-1	TRBJ1-6
CSAREASWAQETQYF	TGCAGTGCTAGAGAAGCCTCGTGGGCCCAAGAGACCCAGTACTTC	few	.	TRBV20-1	TRBJ2-5
CASSFSAWGTVELAKNIQYF	TGTGCCAGCAGCTTCTCGGCTTGGGGGACAGTCGAACTAGCCAAAAACATTCAGTACTTC	many	TRBD1	TRBV11-2	TRBJ2-4
CATSRDQVSTEAFF	TGTGCCACCAGCAGAGATCAGGTGTCCACTGAAGCTTTCTTT	few	.	TRBV15	TRBJ1-1
CATKAGGGYTF	TGTGCCACCAAGGCAGGGGGAGGCTACACCTTC	.	TRBD1	TRBV15	TRBJ1-2
CSVVGGRAYEQYF	TGCAGCGTTGTCGGCGGGAGGGCTTACGAGCAGTACTTC	few	TRBD2	TRBV29-1	TRBJ2-7
CSAVAVSLREAFF	TGCAGCGCCGTGGCGGTATCATTACGTGAAGCTTTCTTT	few	.	TRBV29-1	TRBJ1-1
CASTEYRGQLFF	TGTGCCAGCACCGAATACAGGGGGCAGTTGTTTTTT	.	TRBD1	TRBV6-4	TRBJ1-4
CASSYAPGGGSEQYF	TGTGCCAGTAGTTACGCGCCAGGGGGCGGGAGCGAGCAGTACTTC	many	.	TRBV19	TRBJ2-7
CASSSQGDGDYGYTF	TGTGCCAGCAGTTCCCAGGGTGATGGGGACTATGGCTACACCTTC	many	.	TRBV28	TRBJ1-2
CASSLTRLSSTDTQYF	TGTGCCAGCAGCCTCACACGGCTATCTAGCACAGATACGCAGTATTTT	.	.	TRBV11-3	TRBJ2-3
CASSLGGSTGTDTQYF	TGTGCCAGCAGTTTAGGAGGCTCCACGGGCACAGATACGCAGTATTTT	few	.	TRBV27	TRBJ2-3
CSASGGTPDEQYF	TGCAGTGCTAGTGGGGGGACTCCGGACGAGCAGTACTTC	many	.	TRBV20-1	TRBJ2-7
CASSLRQGPGYEQYF	TGTGCCAGCAGTTTAAGGCAGGGGCCTGGGTACGAGCAGTACTTC	.	.	TRBV28	TRBJ2-7